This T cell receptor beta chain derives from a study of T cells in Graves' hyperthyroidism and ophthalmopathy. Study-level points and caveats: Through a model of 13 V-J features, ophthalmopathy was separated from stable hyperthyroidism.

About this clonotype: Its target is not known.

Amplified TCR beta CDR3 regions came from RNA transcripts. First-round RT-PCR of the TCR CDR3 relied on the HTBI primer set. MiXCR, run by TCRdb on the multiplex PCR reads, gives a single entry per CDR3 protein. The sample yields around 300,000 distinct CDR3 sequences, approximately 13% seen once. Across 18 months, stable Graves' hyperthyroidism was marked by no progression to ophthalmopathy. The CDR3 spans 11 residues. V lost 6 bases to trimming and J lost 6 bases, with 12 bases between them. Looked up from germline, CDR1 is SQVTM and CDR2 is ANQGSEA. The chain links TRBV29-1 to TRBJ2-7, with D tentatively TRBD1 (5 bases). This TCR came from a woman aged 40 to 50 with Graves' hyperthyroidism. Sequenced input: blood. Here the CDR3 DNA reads TGCAGCGTGAGGTTTAGGGGCGAGCAGTACTTC. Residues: CSVRFRGEQYF.